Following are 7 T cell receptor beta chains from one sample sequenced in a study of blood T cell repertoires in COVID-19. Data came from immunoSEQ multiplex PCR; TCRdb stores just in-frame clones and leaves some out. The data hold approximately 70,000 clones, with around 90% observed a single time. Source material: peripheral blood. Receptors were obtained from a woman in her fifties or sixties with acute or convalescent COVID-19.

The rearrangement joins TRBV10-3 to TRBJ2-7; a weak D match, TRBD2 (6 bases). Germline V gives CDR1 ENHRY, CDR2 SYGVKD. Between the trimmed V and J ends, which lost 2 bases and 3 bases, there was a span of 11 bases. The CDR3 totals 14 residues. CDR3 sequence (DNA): TGTGCCATCAGTGAGCCCGGGAGAAGCTACGAGCAGTACTTC. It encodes CAISEPGRSYEQYF.

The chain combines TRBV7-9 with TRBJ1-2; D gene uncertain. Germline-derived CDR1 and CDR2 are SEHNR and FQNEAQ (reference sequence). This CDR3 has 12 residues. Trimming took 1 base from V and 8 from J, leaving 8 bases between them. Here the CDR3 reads CASSLGLEGYTF. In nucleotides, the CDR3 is TGTGCCAGCAGCTTAGGGTTAGAAGGCTACACCTTC.

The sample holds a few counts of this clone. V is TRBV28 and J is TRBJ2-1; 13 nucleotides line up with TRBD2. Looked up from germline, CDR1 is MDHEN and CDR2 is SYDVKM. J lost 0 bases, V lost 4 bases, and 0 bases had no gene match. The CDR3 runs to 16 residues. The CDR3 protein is CASSWTSGSSYNEQFF. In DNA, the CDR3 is TGTGCCAGCAGTTGGACTAGCGGGAGCTCCTACAATGAGCAGTTCTTC.

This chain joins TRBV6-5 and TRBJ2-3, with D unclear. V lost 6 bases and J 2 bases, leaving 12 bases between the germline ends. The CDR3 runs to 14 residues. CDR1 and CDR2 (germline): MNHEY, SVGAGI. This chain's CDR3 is CASRIIQFTDTQYF. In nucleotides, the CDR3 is TGTGCCAGCAGAATAATCCAGTTCACAGATACGCAGTATTTT.

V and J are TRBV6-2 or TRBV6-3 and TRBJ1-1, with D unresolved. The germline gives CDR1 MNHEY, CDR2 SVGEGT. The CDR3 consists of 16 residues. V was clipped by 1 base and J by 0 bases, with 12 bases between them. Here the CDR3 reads CASSYFLGSLNTEAFF. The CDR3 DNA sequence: TGTGCCAGCAGTTACTTCTTAGGGAGCTTGAACACTGAAGCTTTCTTT.

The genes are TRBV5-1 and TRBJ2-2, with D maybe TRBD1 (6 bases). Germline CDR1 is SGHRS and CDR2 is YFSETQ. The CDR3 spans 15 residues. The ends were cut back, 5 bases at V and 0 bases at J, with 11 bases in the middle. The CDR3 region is CASSYRATNTGELFF. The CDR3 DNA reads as TGCGCCAGCAGTTACAGGGCTACGAACACCGGGGAGCTGTTTTTT.

The CDR3 bases are TGTGCCAGCAGCCAAGAAGCTTACCAGCCCCAGCATTTT. Translating it yields CASSQEAYQPQHF. The chain is built from TRBV3-1 (or the pseudogene TRBV3-2) and TRBJ1-5; D gene ambiguous. Trimming removed 0 bases at V and 7 bases at J, with 7 bases between. CDR1 and CDR2 from the germline V gene are LGHDT and YNNKEL (reference sequence). This CDR3 comprises 13 residues.